Shown below are 9 T cell receptor beta chains from a single sample sequenced in a study of early T cells in non-severe SARS-CoV-2 infection. TCRdb reprocessed the 5' RACE reads with MiXCR, giving one entry per CDR3 protein. The table has 32,000 or so distinct CDR3 sequences, 5% seen once; the top ten hold around 14%. Sample: whole blood. The source is an adult who was a healthcare worker with PCR-confirmed SARS-CoV-2 infection or an uninfected control (not recorded which).

This clonotype was counted at least ten times. The chain is built from TRBV7-3 and TRBJ1-6, with D maybe TRBD1 (6 bases). This CDR3 is 14 amino acids long. Looked up from germline, CDR1 is SGHTA and CDR2 is FQGTGA. Trimming took off 6 bases at V and 3 bases at J, with 9 bases between the two ends. This chain's CDR3 is CASSLQGYNSPLHF. CDR3 sequence (DNA): TGTGCCAGCAGTCTACAGGGCTATAATTCACCCCTCCACTTT.

Points on this clonotype: Possible read error: a much larger clone is one base away. V is TRBV5-1 and J is TRBJ2-1; D not certain. Germline V gene data show CDR1 as SGHRS and CDR2 as YFSETQ. CDR3 length equals 11 residues. The CDR3 sequence: CASSLSNVQFF. CDR3 nucleotide sequence: TGCGCCAGCAGCTTGAGCAATGTGCAGTTCTTC.

This clonotype was detected ten times or more. The chain employs TRBV7-2 and TRBJ2-1; TRBD2 aligns across 7 bases. Germline CDR1 reads SGHTA; CDR2 reads FQGNSA. The J segment lost 10 bases and the V segment lost 5 bases, leaving 11 bases of the junction unmatched. This CDR3 is built from 14 residues. The CDR3 DNA reads TGTGCCAGCAGCCTCTATAGCGGGCCTCCCGAGCAGTTCTTC. Its translation is CASSLYSGPPEQFF. The full variable domain, rest sourced from reference TRBV7-2 and TRBJ2-1, is GAGVSQSPSNKVTEKGKDVELRCDPISGHTALYWYRQSLGQGLEFLIYFQGNSAPDKSGLPSDRFSAERTGGSVSTLTIQRTQQEDSAVYLCASSLYSGPPEQFFGPGTRLTVL.

Written as DNA, the CDR3 is TGTGCCAGCAGCTTAGCGTTCCAGGGCTACACCTTC. Amino acids: CASSLAFQGYTF. The chain joins TRBV7-2 to TRBJ1-2, with D uncertain. V dropped 0 bases and J dropped 8 bases, with 7 bases sitting between them. Per germline, CDR1 SGHTA and CDR2 FQGNSA. The CDR3 extends over 12 amino acids.

This chain uses TRBV7-2 with TRBJ2-7; a weak D match, TRBD1 (5 bases). The CDR3 has 14 amino acids. V lost 5 bases, J lost 2 bases, and 13 bases lay in between. Germline CDR1 reads SGHTA; CDR2 reads FQGNSA. CDR3 sequence reads: CASSPQVLPYEQYF. In DNA, the CDR3 is TGTGCCAGCAGCCCACAGGTTTTACCCTACGAGCAGTACTTC.

In its sample, this clonotype was seen a few times. The gene calls are TRBV11-2 and TRBJ2-3; D unresolved. The ends were cut back, 0 bases at V and 1 base at J, with 8 bases in the middle. The germline CDR1 and CDR2 sequences are SGHAT and FQNNGV. The CDR3 has 15 residues. The CDR3 is CASSLEGSRTDTQYF. Here the CDR3 DNA reads TGTGCCAGCAGCTTAGAGGGGTCGCGCACAGATACGCAGTATTTT.

This clonotype has more than one count but fewer than ten. The chain has TRBV11-2 and TRBJ2-5; D may correspond to TRBD1 or TRBD2 (5 bases each). Germline V CDR1 and CDR2: SGHAT, FQNNGV. The CDR3 loop spans 18 amino acids. V gave up 7 bases and J gave up 1 base, with 25 bases separating them. CDR3 DNA: TGTGCCAGCACCCGAGAATGGGACGCCTTTACGGCCCAAGAGACCCAGTACTTC. Translated, it gives CASTREWDAFTAQETQYF. Looking up the rest from reference TRBV11-2 and TRBJ2-5 gives the full variable domain: EAGVAQSPRYKIIEKRQSVAFWCNPISGHATLYWYQQILGQGPKLLIQFQNNGVVDDSQLPKDRFSAERLKGVDSTLKIQPAKLEDSAVYLCASTREWDAFTAQETQYFGPGTRLLVL.

This clonotype showed up just a few times. The J gene is TRBJ1-6, the V gene TRBV21-1; the DNA was not compared with TRBD1, the D call given in the table. TRBV21-1 is a known pseudogene. The CDR3 is 15 amino acids. CDR3 in amino acids: CASSARQGSNSPLHF. DNA for the CDR3: TGTGCCAGCAGCGCCCGACAGGGTAGTAATTCACCCCTCCACTTT.

The sample holds a few counts of this clonotype. Compared with germline, one end of the junction differs, possibly owing to a read error. This chain joins TRBV27 and TRBJ1-6; 7 bases agree with TRBD1. This CDR3 comprises 16 residues. Germline V gene data show CDR1 as MNHEY and CDR2 as SMNVEV (reference sequence). CDR3 residues: CASSLGGQPPFSALHF. The CDR3 DNA is TGTGCCAGCAGTTTAGGGGGACAGCCCCCATTTTCAGCCCTCCACTTT.